This T cell receptor beta chain is from a study of a mutant IDH1 vaccine in newly diagnosed glioma. The data were produced by immunoSEQ multiplex PCR, yet TCRdb's version contains in-frame clones alone and is incomplete. Of 60,000 to 75,000 clones in the sample, approximately 84% were seen once. Time point denoted: week 11, during vaccination. Vaccine doses each comprised 300 ug of mutant IDH1 20-mer peptide, with topical imiquimod. Comments on this clone: Its antigen is not identified.

The CDR3 runs 16 residues. Trimming took off 2 bases at V and 7 bases at J, with 15 bases between the two ends. CDR1 MGHRA and CDR2 YSYEKL come from the germline V gene. The source material was PBMCs, sampled from a glioma patient whose treatment included an IDH1 peptide vaccine. This sequence joins TRBV4-1 and TRBJ1-6; TRBD1 is a possible D gene (6 bases). This sequence originates from a man aged 30 to 45 with glioma. The CDR3 DNA follows: TGCGCCAGCAGCCAATTTCGAGGGCAGGGGAATTCACCCCTCCACTTT. Protein product: CASSQFRGQGNSPLHF.